The 9 T cell receptor beta chains below all came from one sample that was sequenced in a study of memory B cells and T cells in multiple sclerosis. Produced via immunoSEQ multiplex PCR; TCRdb's table is partial and in-frame only. This sample yields fewer than 40,000 clones, of which 86% are seen a single time; roughly 2.7% belongs to the top ten. These receptors' targets are unknown. CFSE-dim autoproliferating and CFSE-high non-proliferating T cells from unstimulated culture were sequenced separately. Cultures began with roughly 5x10^7 CFSE-labeled PBMCs, unstimulated for 6 to 7 days, with replicate wells pooled. The source material was PBMCs from blood kept in culture. The receptors derive from a human donor with multiple sclerosis.

The chain employs TRBV9 and TRBJ2-1; no clear D. Germline lookup yields CDR1 SGDLS and CDR2 YYNGEE. The CDR3 totals 13 residues. Trimming left V 0 bases short and J 8 bases short, with 9 bases between. CDR3: CASSVGVWDEQFF. The CDR3 coding sequence is TGTGCCAGCAGCGTAGGGGTCTGGGATGAGCAGTTCTTC.

The chain couples TRBV6-1 to TRBJ1-1; tentatively, D is TRBD1 (5 bases). V lost 3 bases, J lost 3 bases, and 11 bases lay in between. The CDR3 loop spans 14 amino acids. CDR1 is MNHNS and CDR2 is SASEGT in the germline V gene. CDR3 bases: TGTGCCAGCAGTGATCGGGGGATAGACACTGAAGCTTTCTTT. It is translated as CASSDRGIDTEAFF.

V gene TRBV5-4 combines with J gene TRBJ2-1; TRBD2 agrees at 11 bases. CDR1 and CDR2 from the germline V gene are SGHNT and YYREEE (reference sequence). The CDR3 runs to 18 residues. J was trimmed by 8 bases and V by 3 bases; bases with no gene match: 16. In DNA, the CDR3 is TGTGCCAGCAGCTCGCTAGCGGGAGGCTCGGGGAACGTCGATGAGCAGTTCTTC. Translating gives CASSSLAGGSGNVDEQFF.

The chain couples TRBV5-4 to TRBJ2-1; 13 nucleotides agree with TRBD2. J gave up 7 bases and V 4 bases, and 5 bases lay outside the gene matches. CDR1 is SGHNT and CDR2 is YYREEE in the germline V gene (reference sequence). The CDR3 loop spans 15 amino acids. The CDR3 coding sequence is TGTGCCAGCAGCATACTAGCGGGAGGGCCGAATGAGCAGTTCTTC. This translates into CASSILAGGPNEQFF.

V is TRBV2 and J is TRBJ1-1; no clear D gene. Germline CDR1 reads SNHLY; CDR2 reads FYNNEI. The V end lost 6 bases, the J end lost 8 bases, and 4 bases lay between the germline ends. The CDR3 runs 9 residues. For the CDR3, the DNA is TGTGCCAGCAGACAAGAAGCTTTCTTT. It is translated as CASRQEAFF. The whole variable domain, remainder taken from reference TRBV2 and TRBJ1-1, is EPEVTQTPSHQVTQMGQEVILRCVPISNHLYFYWYRQILGQKVEFLVSFYNNEISEKSEIFDDQFSVERPDGSNFTLKIRSTKLEDSAMYFCASRQEAFFGQGTRLTVV.

This clone appeared once. V and J are TRBV29-1 and TRBJ2-5; the D gene could be TRBD1 or TRBD2 (5 bases each). This CDR3 comprises 13 residues. Germline CDR1 SQVTM, CDR2 ANQGSEA. The V end lost 4 bases, the J end lost 3 bases, and 12 bases lay between the germline ends. The CDR3 reads CSVVDLGEETQYF. Written as DNA, the CDR3 is TGCAGCGTTGTGGATCTGGGGGAAGAGACCCAGTACTTC. Based on the CDR3 plus reference TRBV29-1 and TRBJ2-5, the full variable domain is SAVISQKPSRDICQRGTSLTIQCQVDSQVTMMFWYRQQPGQSLTLIATANQGSEATYESGFVIDKFPISRPNLTFSTLTVSNMSPEDSSIYLCSVVDLGEETQYFGPGTRLLVL.

The chain combines TRBV11-3 with TRBJ2-1; 10 bases line up with TRBD2. CDR3 length: 15 residues. J gave up 1 base and V 4 bases, and 1 base lay outside the gene matches. CDR1 is SGHNT, CDR2 YENEEA, per germline. CDR3 bases: TGTGCCAGCAGCTCTAGCGGGAGTTCCTACAATGAGCAGTTCTTC. Protein sequence: CASSSSGSSYNEQFF.

The chain employs TRBV29-1 and TRBJ2-7; 8 nucleotides line up with TRBD1. Germline loops: CDR1 SQVTM, CDR2 ANQGSEA. Unmatched junction bases numbered 11, after V lost 7 bases and J lost 6 bases. The CDR3 is made up of 13 amino acids. The DNA for the CDR3 is TGCAGCGCTAGGACAGGGATCTGGGGCGAGCAGTACTTC. It encodes CSARTGIWGEQYF.

The V and J genes are TRBV5-1 and TRBJ2-3; a weak D match, TRBD1 (5 bases). The CDR3 has 14 amino acids. V gave up 1 base and J gave up 0 bases, with 6 bases separating them. The germline V gene encodes CDR1 SGHRS and CDR2 YFSETQ. The CDR3 loop is CASSLRQSTDTQYF. CDR3 nucleotides: TGCGCCAGCAGCTTGAGACAGAGCACAGATACGCAGTATTTT.